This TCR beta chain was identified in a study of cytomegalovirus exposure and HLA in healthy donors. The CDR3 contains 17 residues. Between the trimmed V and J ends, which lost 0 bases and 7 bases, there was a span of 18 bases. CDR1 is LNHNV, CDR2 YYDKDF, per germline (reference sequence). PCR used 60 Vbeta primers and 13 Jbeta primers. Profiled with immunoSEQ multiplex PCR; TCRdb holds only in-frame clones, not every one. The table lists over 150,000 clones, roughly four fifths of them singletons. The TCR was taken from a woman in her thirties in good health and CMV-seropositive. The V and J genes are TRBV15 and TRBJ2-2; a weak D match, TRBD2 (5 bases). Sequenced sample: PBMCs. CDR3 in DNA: TGTGCCACCAGCAGAGATATATCGAGGGTTGAAGGCGGGGAGCTGTTTTTT. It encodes CATSRDISRVEGGELFF.